This record covers a single T cell receptor (beta chain). Donors consisted of healthy bone marrow donors. PCR employed 60 Vbeta and 13 Jbeta primers. Assay: immunoSEQ multiplex PCR; the TCRdb copy retains only in-frame clones and omits some. This table has 150,000 to 200,000 clones, approximately 77% appearing once. These data are taken from a study of cytomegalovirus exposure and HLA in healthy donors. The V and J ends lost 5 bases and 0 bases respectively, with 14 bases between them. Germline CDR1 MNHEY, CDR2 SVGAGI. CDR3 length: 15 amino acids. The sequencing sample was made of PBMCs. This TCR derives from a male donor in good health and CMV-seropositive. The V and J genes are TRBV6-5 and TRBJ2-7, with a weak D call TRBD1 (6 bases). CDR3 bases: TGTGCCAGCAGTCGCGGACAGATGGGCTCCTACGAGCAGTACTTC. This codes for CASSRGQMGSYEQYF.